This T cell receptor (beta chain) originates from a study of blood T cell repertoires in COVID-19. Across the whole study: Material from acute and convalescent COVID-19 was sourced from the United States, Italy and Spain.

The V gene's germline CDR1 is SEHNR and CDR2 FQNEAQ (reference sequence). Germline trimming cut 3 bases from V and 6 bases from J; bases unmatched to any gene: 4. This CDR3 contains 15 residues. In the original processing: Amplifying reference gene primers gave estimates of nucleated cell counts. Using immunoSEQ multiplex PCR, the repertoire was profiled, and TCRdb retains in-frame clones only, with some absent. V and J calls plus clone size are reproduced from that table; the DNA served to infer D and trimming. The profile shows just over 250,000 clones, around 90% of them singletons. Patients of the Seattle cohort, enrolled during active infection, were followed longitudinally.

J is TRBJ2-4 and V is TRBV7-9; 11 bases align to TRBD2. Sequencing was done on a sample of peripheral blood. This clonotype originated in a woman between 65 and 79 years old with COVID-19, enrolled during active disease. The CDR3 reads CASSFSGRAVNIQYF. CDR3 in DNA: TGTGCCAGCAGCTTTAGCGGGAGGGCCGTAAACATTCAGTACTTC.